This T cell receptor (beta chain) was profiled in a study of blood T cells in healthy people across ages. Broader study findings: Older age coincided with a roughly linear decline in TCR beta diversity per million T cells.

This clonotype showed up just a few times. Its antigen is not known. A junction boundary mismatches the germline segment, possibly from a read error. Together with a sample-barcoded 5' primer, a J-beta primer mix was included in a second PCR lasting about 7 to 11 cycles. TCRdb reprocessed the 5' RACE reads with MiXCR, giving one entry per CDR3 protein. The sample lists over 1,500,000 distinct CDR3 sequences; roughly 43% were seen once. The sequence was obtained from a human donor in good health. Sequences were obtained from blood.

In DNA, the CDR3 is TGCAGCGTTAGACAGTGGCAAGACACCCAGTACTTC. This sequence encodes CSVRQWQDTQYF. V gene TRBV29-1 combines with J gene TRBJ2-5; D might be TRBD1 (5 bases). The CDR3 is 12 residues long. From germline, CDR1 is SQVTM and CDR2 ANQGSEA. Variable domain in full (rest from reference TRBV29-1 and TRBJ2-5): SAVISQKPSRDICQRGTSLTIQCQVDSQVTMMFWYRQQPGQSLTLIATANQGSEATYESGFVIDKFPISRPNLTFSTLTVSNMSPEDSSIYLCSVRQWQDTQYFGPGTRLLVL.